These T cell receptor beta chains were read from a single sample in a study of cytomegalovirus exposure and HLA in healthy donors. Only in-frame clones appear in the TCRdb table, and some are missing; sequencing was by immunoSEQ multiplex PCR. The table shows 150,000 or so clones, with 70% to 90% occurring only once. The source material was PBMCs. The source of these receptors is a man younger than 30 in good health and CMV-seropositive. Both conserved end residues are part of each CDR3. D genes are given only for firm matches. Some rows mark clone size as missing; the rest say once, few, many or name a class of expanded clone.

11,-,TRBV29-1,TRBD1,TRBJ1-2,TGCAGTGCTGGGCCCACAGGGGAGGACACCTTC,CSAGPTGEDTF
16,-,TRBV18,TRBD2,TRBJ2-1,TGTGCCAGCTCACCATTCCTGGGCGGGGGGTACAATGAGCAGTTCTTC,CASSPFLGGGYNEQFF
16,-,TRBV27,-,TRBJ2-2,TGTGCCAGCAGTTTCCTGCCCCCACCGGACACCGGGGAGCTGTTTTTT,CASSFLPPPDTGELFF
16,-,TRBV19,TRBD1,TRBJ1-6,TGTGCCAGTAGTGTACGGACAGGCCGCCCTAATTCACCCCTCCACTTT,CASSVRTGRPNSPLHF
14,-,TRBV19,-,TRBJ2-2,TGTGCCAGTAGGAAATACAGGAACACCGGGGAGCTGTTTTTT,CASRKYRNTGELFF
14,-,TRBV7-9,-,TRBJ2-5,TGTGCCAGCAGCCGCACCGGACAGCAAGAGACCCAGTACTTC,CASSRTGQQETQYF
15,-,TRBV4-1,-,TRBJ2-7,TGCGCCAGCAGCCCAACAGGCGGTAAGCTTTACGAGCAGTACTTC,CASSPTGGKLYEQYF
14,-,TRBV5-1,-,TRBJ1-1,TGCGCCAGCAGCTTGGCCCTTGACGGGAGGGACGCTTTCTTT,CASSLALDGRDAFF
14,once,TRBV27,-,TRBJ2-1,TGTGCCACCACACTTTCCGGCGGGCTCAATGAGCAGTTCTTC,CATTLSGGLNEQFF
21,-,TRBV9,TRBD1,TRBJ2-1,TGTGCCAGCAGCGTACGACCGGGACAGGGGGCGTCCCAGGCAACCTACAATGAGCAGTTCTTC,CASSVRPGQGASQATYNEQFF
20,-,TRBV9,-,TRBJ2-2,TGTGCCAGCAGCGTTCCCCACCCCCGGACCGGGACTGATGACACCGGGGAGCTGTTTTTT,CASSVPHPRTGTDDTGELFF
14,-,TRBV19,-,TRBJ2-7,TGTGCCAGTAGTATTTTAAAGGGGGCCTACGAGCAGTACTTC,CASSILKGAYEQYF
18,-,TRBV5-1,-,TRBJ1-6,TGCGCCAGCAGCCCCGGAGAGTTCCGGGGGTCGGGTAATTCACCCCTCCACTTT,CASSPGEFRGSGNSPLHF
14,-,TRBV10-3,TRBD1,TRBJ1-2,TGTGCCATCAGGGGGACAGGGGCCAACTATGGCTACACCTTC,CAIRGTGANYGYTF
15,-,TRBV29-1,TRBD1,TRBJ2-4,TGCAGCGTGGCGGACAGGGGGCGTCGGGAAAACATTCAGTACTTC,CSVADRGRRENIQYF
15,-,TRBV10-3,TRBD2,TRBJ2-2,TGTGCCATCAGCTATGGGACTAGCGGTACCGGGGAGCTGTTTTTT,CAISYGTSGTGELFF
18,-,TRBV14,TRBD1,TRBJ1-1,TGTGCCAGCAGCCAGGCCCACCTTGCTAGGGGGCGAAGGACTGAAGCTTTCTTT,CASSQAHLARGRRTEAFF
15,-,TRBV13,TRBD1,TRBJ2-7,TGTGCCAGCAGCTTAGATGCAGGGGGCTCCTACGAGCAGTACTTC,CASSLDAGGSYEQYF
13,few,TRBV2,-,TRBJ2-2,TGTGCCAGCAGTGCCGGGACAACCGGGGAGCTGTTTTTT,CASSAGTTGELFF
16,-,TRBV11-2,TRBD2,TRBJ2-2,TGTGCCAGCACCCCCCGTAGCGGGGGCAACACCGGGGAGCTGTTTTTT,CASTPRSGGNTGELFF
17,-,TRBV5-4,TRBD2,TRBJ2-3,TGTGCCAGCACGGGACTAGCGGGGGGTTCTTACACAGATACGCAGTATTTT,CASTGLAGGSYTDTQYF
14,-,TRBV5-5,-,TRBJ1-1,TGTGCCAGCAGCTTAGCCCCAATGAACACTGAAGCTTTCTTT,CASSLAPMNTEAFF
16,-,TRBV4-2,-,TRBJ1-5,TGTGCCAGCAGCCTTGGGGCAGGGGTGAGCAATCAGCCCCAGCATTTT,CASSLGAGVSNQPQHF
16,-,TRBV10-3,TRBD2,TRBJ2-1,TGTGCCATCAGTGAGTCGAAGCTAGCGGGGGCCAATGAGCAGTTCTTC,CAISESKLAGANEQFF
14,-,TRBV6-1,TRBD1,TRBJ2-7,TGTGCCAGCAGCTACAGGGGGATCTCCTACGAGCAGTACTTC,CASSYRGISYEQYF
14,few,TRBV6-5,TRBD1,TRBJ2-7,TGTGCCAGCAGCTCCGACAGGGGCTCTCATAAGGAGTACTTC,CASSSDRGSHKEYF
16,-,TRBV5-8,TRBD2,TRBJ2-1,TGTGCCAGCAGCTTGGGGGTGTTAGCGGGGCACAATGAGCAGTTCTTC,CASSLGVLAGHNEQFF
14,-,TRBV11-3,-,TRBJ1-1,TGTGCCAGCAGCTTAGGCCCGGGTTCCACTGAAGCTTTCTTT,CASSLGPGSTEAFF
15,-,TRBV5-5,-,TRBJ2-1,TGTGCCAGCAGCTTGGACGCTGGGCCGGGGAATGAGCAGTTCTTC,CASSLDAGPGNEQFF
15,-,TRBV5-5,-,TRBJ1-3,TGTGCCAGCAGCTTGACGGGGGGCTCTGGAAACACCATATATTTT,CASSLTGGSGNTIYF
15,-,TRBV7-9,-,TRBJ1-6,TGTGCCAGCAGCGTCGGGCAGGGCAGTAATTCACCCCTCCACTTT,CASSVGQGSNSPLHF